This TCR beta chain was sequenced during a study of blood T cell repertoires in COVID-19. Study-wide background: Samples representing acute and convalescent COVID-19 were sourced from the United States, Italy and Spain.

Authors' analysis steps: Amplification with reference gene primers provided the estimates of nucleated cell counts. The assay was immunoSEQ multiplex PCR, and TCRdb's table has in-frame clones only and misses some. Clonal size and the V and J genes are those of that table, whereas D and trimming came from the DNA. Here the sample spans approximately 150,000 clones, roughly 80% being singletons. Cohort placement rested on clinical history that participants reported themselves. Deletions cut 3 bases from V and 0 bases from J, with 6 bases between. The CDR3 runs to 13 residues. CDR1 is SEHNR, CDR2 FQNEAQ, per germline (reference sequence).

The specimen was PBMCs or T cells enriched from blood (not recorded which). The sequence came from a woman in her thirties or forties with acute COVID-19. The chain has TRBV7-9 and TRBJ2-7; D remains unclear. The CDR3 DNA sequence: TGTGCCAGCAGCTTCGGTCTCTCCTACGAGCAGTACTTC. Translation gives CASSFGLSYEQYF.